This T cell receptor (beta chain) was obtained from a study of blood T cell repertoires in COVID-19. Sequencing used immunoSEQ multiplex PCR; TCRdb keeps in-frame clones, though not all of them. Found here are 140,000 to 150,000 clones, around 87% of them singletons; the top ten hold 37%. Sequenced sample: peripheral blood. This clonotype was obtained from a man aged 45-65 years who had recovered from COVID-19.

This CDR3 is CASSDRGAGETGELFF. CDR3 sequence (DNA): TGTGCCAGCAGCGACAGGGGGGCAGGGGAGACCGGGGAGCTGTTTTTT. This rearrangement joins TRBV2 to TRBJ2-2; the match to TRBD1 covers 9 bases. This CDR3 comprises 16 residues. The V segment lost 6 bases and the J segment 5 bases; nucleotides outside the gene matches: 10. The germline gives CDR1 SNHLY, CDR2 FYNNEI.